Listed below are T cell receptor beta chains from one sample, sequenced in a study of CD8 T cells in ankylosing spondylitis. TCRdb re-analysed the 5' RACE reads in MiXCR, keeping a single row per CDR3 protein. Of about 140,000 distinct CDR3 sequences in the sample, approximately 9.2% were seen once. Sequencing was carried out using synovial fluid, either unsorted or a sorted T cell fraction (not recorded which). All receptors come from a male donor with ankylosing spondylitis. Both conserved end residues are part of each CDR3. D genes are given only for firm matches. Clone size is not always given. Where it is, it says once, few, many or a class for expanded clones.

j_call clone_size v_call d_call cdr3_aa cdr3_nt
TRBJ1-4 many TRBV4-2 . CASSQGSKGNEKLFF TGTGCCAGCAGCCAAGGGTCGAAAGGGAATGAAAAACTGTTTTTT
TRBJ1-2 many TRBV20-1 TRBD1 CSASGTGISNYGYTF TGCAGTGCTTCCGGGACAGGGATCTCTAACTATGGCTACACCTTC
TRBJ2-1 many TRBV28 TRBD2 CASSFMSSGRTSEQFF TGTGCCAGCAGTTTCATGTCGAGCGGCCGGACTAGTGAGCAGTTCTTC
TRBJ1-4 many TRBV2 . CASSNTEKLFF TGTGCCAGCAGTAACACGGAAAAACTGTTTTTT
TRBJ2-2 . TRBV20-1 . CSALHSWAGELFF TGCAGTGCTCTCCACAGTTGGGCCGGGGAGCTGTTTTTT
TRBJ2-1 . TRBV20-1 . CSARGPAPYNEQFF TGCAGTGCTAGGGGTCCAGCCCCCTACAATGAGCAGTTCTTC
TRBJ2-6 many TRBV5-1 TRBD1 CASSSGTGGYGANVLTF TGCGCCAGCAGCTCAGGGACAGGGGGTTATGGGGCCAACGTCCTGACTTTC
TRBJ2-7 many TRBV2 TRBD1 CASGTVFSYEQYF TGTGCCAGCGGGACAGTTTTCTCCTACGAGCAGTACTTC
TRBJ2-2 . TRBV4-3 TRBD2 CASSPGLAGANTGELFF TGCGCCAGCAGCCCGGGACTAGCGGGAGCAAACACCGGGGAGCTGTTTTTT
TRBJ2-4 . TRBV19 . CASSRRGTSENIQYF TGTGCCAGTAGTAGACGGGGGACTTCCGAAAACATTCAGTACTTC
TRBJ1-1 . TRBV28 TRBD1 CASDRAKGMNTEAFF TGTGCCAGCGACAGGGCGAAGGGCATGAACACTGAAGCTTTCTTT
TRBJ2-1 many TRBV10-3 TRBD2 CAISEYAGGEQFF TGTGCCATCAGTGAATACGCGGGAGGTGAGCAGTTCTTC
TRBJ1-1 few TRBV6-1 . CASKRRATHTEAFF TGTGCCAGCAAACGGAGGGCAACCCACACTGAAGCTTTCTTT
TRBJ1-5 . TRBV2 . CASSLGSTSNQPQHF TGTGCCAGCAGTTTGGGATCCACTAGCAATCAGCCCCAGCATTTT
TRBJ1-2 many TRBV29-1 TRBD1 CSAETGTGFGYTF TGCAGCGCTGAAACCGGGACAGGGTTTGGCTACACCTTC
TRBJ1-1 few TRBV28 TRBD1 CACRTGDYRAREAFF TGTGCCTGCCGAACAGGGGATTACCGTGCGAGAGAAGCTTTCTTT
TRBJ1-2 many TRBV12-3/TRBV12-4 TRBD1 CASSLTGASLGYTF TGTGCCAGCAGTTTAACAGGGGCGAGCTTAGGCTACACCTTC
TRBJ2-2 . TRBV25-1 TRBD2 CASSDRTSRTGELFF TGTGCCAGCAGTGACCGGACTAGCCGGACCGGGGAGCTGTTTTTT
TRBJ2-7 . TRBV20-1 . CSARDGESF TGCAGTGCTAGAGATGGCGAGTCATTC
TRBJ2-2 few TRBV7-2 . CASSRGRANTGELFF TGTGCCAGCAGCCGGGGACGCGCGAACACCGGGGAGCTGTTTTTT
TRBJ2-5 . TRBV20-1 . CSARGVGGQSQETQYF TGCAGTGCTAGAGGGGTGGGCGGACAGTCTCAAGAGACCCAGTACTTC
TRBJ1-1 many TRBV7-3 . CASGETPGTEAFF TGTGCCAGCGGTGAAACCCCGGGGACTGAAGCTTTCTTT
TRBJ2-3 . TRBV5-1 TRBD2 CASSPGTSGRNTDTQYF TGCGCCAGCAGCCCGGGGACTAGCGGGAGAAACACAGATACGCAGTATTTT
TRBJ1-4 few TRBV7-9 . CASSLVTGHATNEKLFF TGTGCCAGCAGCTTAGTAACAGGACACGCAACTAATGAAAAACTGTTTTTT
TRBJ2-7 . TRBV27 TRBD2 CASRNLAASSYEQYF TGTGCCAGCAGGAACCTAGCGGCATCCTCCTACGAGCAGTACTTC
TRBJ2-6 few TRBV4-3 . CASSQSSGANVLTF TGCGCCAGCAGCCAATCTTCTGGGGCCAACGTCCTGACTTTC
TRBJ2-5 . TRBV4-2 TRBD2 CASSLRLAGERQDLETQYF TGTGCCAGCAGCCTCAGACTAGCGGGAGAGCGGCAAGATTTAGAGACCCAGTACTTC
TRBJ1-5 . TRBV6-2/TRBV6-3 . CASSPRGQGNQPQHF TGTGCCAGCAGTCCGCGGGGGCAAGGGAATCAGCCCCAGCATTTT
TRBJ1-2 many TRBV6-6 . CASGFSYTF TGTGCCAGCGGTTTTAGCTACACCTTC
TRBJ2-2 . TRBV7-2 . CASSLVKGEELFF TGTGCCAGCAGCTTAGTGAAAGGTGAAGAGCTGTTTTTT
TRBJ2-7 many TRBV20-1 . CSARDQVLDEQYF TGCAGTGCTAGAGATCAGGTTCTGGACGAGCAGTACTTC
TRBJ2-3 . TRBV5-1 . CASSLAFAGSTDTQYF TGCGCCAGCAGCTTGGCCTTCGCAGGTAGCACAGATACGCAGTATTTT
TRBJ2-1 few TRBV30 . CASSASLNEQFF TGTGCCTCGTCTGCTTCGCTGAATGAGCAGTTCTTC
TRBJ2-7 . TRBV2 TRBD1 CASIPGDRGSEQYF TGTGCCAGCATCCCCGGGGACAGGGGATCCGAGCAGTACTTC
TRBJ2-3 many TRBV6-1 . CASTAGPKGDTQYF TGTGCCAGCACCGCCGGGCCAAAAGGGGATACGCAGTATTTT
TRBJ1-6 . TRBV27 . CASSSGRGWNSPLHF TGTGCCAGCAGCTCAGGCAGGGGATGGAATTCACCCCTCCACTTT
TRBJ1-2 many TRBV7-8 TRBD1 CASSEGQGYYGYTF TGTGCCAGCAGCGAAGGACAGGGTTACTATGGCTACACCTTC
TRBJ1-1 many TRBV6-1 . CASSHGRMNTEAFF TGTGCCAGCAGTCATGGACGGATGAACACTGAAGCTTTCTTT
TRBJ2-4 . TRBV19 . CASNDLGRKNIQYF TGTGCCAGTAACGATTTAGGGCGGAAAAACATTCAGTACTTC
TRBJ2-7 many TRBV20-1 . CSARDQNYEQYF TGCAGTGCTAGAGACCAGAACTACGAGCAGTACTTC
TRBJ2-5 . TRBV29-1 . CSVAGRRKETQYF TGCAGCGTTGCGGGACGAAGGAAAGAGACCCAGTACTTC
TRBJ2-7 . TRBV20-1 TRBD1 CSAPNRGSYEQYF TGCAGTGCCCCAAACAGGGGGTCTTACGAGCAGTACTTC
TRBJ2-3 many TRBV7-2 . CASSLGPGLNTQYF TGTGCCAGCAGCTTAGGTCCCGGACTGAATACGCAGTATTTT
TRBJ2-2 many TRBV7-6 . CASSLGLAGELFF TGTGCCAGCAGCTTAGGGTTGGCCGGGGAGCTGTTTTTT
TRBJ1-1 many TRBV5-1 TRBD1 CASGTTGTGGEAFF TGCGCCAGCGGGACAACCGGGACAGGTGGTGAAGCTTTCTTT
TRBJ2-5 . TRBV30 . CAWSYQGRGETQYF TGTGCCTGGAGTTACCAGGGGCGGGGAGAGACCCAGTACTTC
TRBJ1-6 many TRBV6-4 TRBD1 CASSATGESPLHF TGTGCCAGCAGTGCTACAGGGGAGTCACCCCTCCACTTT
TRBJ2-5 . TRBV4-2 TRBD2 CASSQGTSGIEETQYF TGTGCCAGCAGCCAAGGGACTAGCGGTATAGAAGAGACCCAGTACTTC
TRBJ1-5 . TRBV28 . CASRADNQPQHF TGTGCCAGCCGAGCAGATAATCAGCCCCAGCATTTT
TRBJ2-7 . TRBV20-1 TRBD2 CSARDSASGSYEQYF TGCAGTGCTAGAGATTCGGCTAGCGGGTCCTACGAGCAGTACTTC
TRBJ2-3 many TRBV9 TRBD2 CASSAASGGRGDTQYF TGTGCCAGCAGCGCAGCCAGCGGGGGGCGAGGAGATACGCAGTATTTT
TRBJ1-1 many TRBV5-1 TRBD1 CASSAGTGNTEAFF TGCGCCAGCAGCGCAGGGACAGGGAACACTGAAGCTTTCTTT
TRBJ2-3 . TRBV28 TRBD2 CASGPGTSGGAQDTQYF TGTGCCAGCGGCCCTGGGACTAGCGGGGGGGCCCAGGATACGCAGTATTTT